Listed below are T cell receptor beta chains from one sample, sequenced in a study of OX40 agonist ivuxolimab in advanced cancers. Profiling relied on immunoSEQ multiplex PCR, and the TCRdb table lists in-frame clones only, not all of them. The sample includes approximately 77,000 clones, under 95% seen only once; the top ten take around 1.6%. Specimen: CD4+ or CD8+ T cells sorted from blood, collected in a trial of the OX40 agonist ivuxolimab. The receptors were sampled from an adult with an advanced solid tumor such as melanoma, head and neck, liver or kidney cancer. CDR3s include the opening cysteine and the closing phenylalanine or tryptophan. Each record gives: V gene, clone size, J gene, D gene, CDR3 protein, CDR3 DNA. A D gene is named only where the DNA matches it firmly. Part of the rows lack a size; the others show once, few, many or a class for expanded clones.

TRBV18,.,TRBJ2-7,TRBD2,CASSPGTSGSSEQYF,TGTGCCAGCTCACCGGGGACTAGCGGGAGTAGCGAGCAGTACTTC
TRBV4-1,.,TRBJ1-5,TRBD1,CASSQDPTGVGAGQPQHF,TGCGCCAGCAGCCAAGATCCGACAGGGGTGGGCGCGGGTCAGCCCCAGCATTTT
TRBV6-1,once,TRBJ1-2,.,CASSEGGGFQNYGYTF,TGTGCCAGCAGTGAAGGGGGGGGGTTCCAGAACTATGGCTACACCTTC
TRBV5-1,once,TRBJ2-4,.,CASSSGQGEDKNIQYF,TGCGCCAGCAGCTCGGGGCAGGGAGAGGACAAAAACATTCAGTACTTC
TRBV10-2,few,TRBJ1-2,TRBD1,CATSAGTGSGYTF,TGCGCCACCTCCGCGGGGACAGGGTCTGGCTACACCTTC
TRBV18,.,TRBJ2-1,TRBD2,CASSPRTSGVVSYNEQFF,TGTGCCAGCTCACCCCGGACTAGCGGGGTCGTCTCCTACAATGAGCAGTTCTTC
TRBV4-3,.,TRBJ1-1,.,CASSRRENTEAFF,TGCGCCAGCAGCCGCAGGGAGAACACTGAAGCTTTCTTT
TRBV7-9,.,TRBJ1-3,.,CATTLGGNTIYF,TGTGCCACCACCCTTGGGGGAAACACCATATATTTT
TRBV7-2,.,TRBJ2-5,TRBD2,CASSPNQGLAVQETQYF,TGTGCCAGCAGCCCTAATCAAGGACTAGCGGTACAAGAGACCCAGTACTTC
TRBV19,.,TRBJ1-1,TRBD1,CASSMLRGQKNTEAFF,TGTGCCAGTAGTATGTTGAGGGGACAGAAGAACACTGAAGCTTTCTTT
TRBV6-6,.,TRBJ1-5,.,CASSHADSNQPQHF,TGTGCCAGCAGCCACGCTGATAGCAATCAGCCCCAGCATTTT
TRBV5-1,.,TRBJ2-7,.,CASGPGGGGNEQYF,TGCGCCAGCGGACCGGGAGGGGGCGGAAACGAGCAGTACTTC
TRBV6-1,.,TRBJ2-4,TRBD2,CASKGAGGPTIQYF,TGTGCCAGCAAGGGTGCGGGAGGGCCAACTATTCAGTACTTC
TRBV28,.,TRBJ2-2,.,CASSSHSSGELFF,TGTGCCAGCAGTTCGCATAGTTCAGGGGAGCTGTTTTTT
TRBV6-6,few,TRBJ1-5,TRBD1,CASRGQGGSQPQHF,TGTGCCAGCAGAGGACAGGGGGGAAGTCAGCCCCAGCATTTT
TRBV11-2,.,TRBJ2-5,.,CASSLGGSGFGETQYF,TGTGCCAGCAGCTTAGGAGGGTCGGGATTCGGAGAGACCCAGTACTTC
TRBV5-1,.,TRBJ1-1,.,CASSPNVANTEAFF,TGCGCCAGCAGCCCCAACGTTGCAAACACTGAAGCTTTCTTT
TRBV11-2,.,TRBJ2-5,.,CASSLRRATETQYF,TGTGCCAGCAGCTTAAGGAGGGCCACGGAGACCCAGTACTTC